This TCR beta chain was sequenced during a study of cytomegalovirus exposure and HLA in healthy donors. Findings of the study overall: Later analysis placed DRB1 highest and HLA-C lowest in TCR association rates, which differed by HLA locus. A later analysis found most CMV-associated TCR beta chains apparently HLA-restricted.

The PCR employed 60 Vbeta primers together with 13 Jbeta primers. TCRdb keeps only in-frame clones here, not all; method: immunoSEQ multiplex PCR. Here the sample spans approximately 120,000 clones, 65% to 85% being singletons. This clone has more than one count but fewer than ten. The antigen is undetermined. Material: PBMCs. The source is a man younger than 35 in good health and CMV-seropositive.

The CDR3 DNA follows: TGCGCCAGCGCAAAGGAAGGACAGGGCTACTCACCCCTCCACTTT. It yields the protein CASAKEGQGYSPLHF. The J gene is TRBJ1-6, the V gene TRBV4-3; 8 bases are a match to TRBD1. There are 15 residues in the CDR3. V lost 8 bases to trimming and J lost 10 bases; unmatched junction nucleotides: 13. Germline CDR1 reads LGHNA; CDR2 reads YSLEER.